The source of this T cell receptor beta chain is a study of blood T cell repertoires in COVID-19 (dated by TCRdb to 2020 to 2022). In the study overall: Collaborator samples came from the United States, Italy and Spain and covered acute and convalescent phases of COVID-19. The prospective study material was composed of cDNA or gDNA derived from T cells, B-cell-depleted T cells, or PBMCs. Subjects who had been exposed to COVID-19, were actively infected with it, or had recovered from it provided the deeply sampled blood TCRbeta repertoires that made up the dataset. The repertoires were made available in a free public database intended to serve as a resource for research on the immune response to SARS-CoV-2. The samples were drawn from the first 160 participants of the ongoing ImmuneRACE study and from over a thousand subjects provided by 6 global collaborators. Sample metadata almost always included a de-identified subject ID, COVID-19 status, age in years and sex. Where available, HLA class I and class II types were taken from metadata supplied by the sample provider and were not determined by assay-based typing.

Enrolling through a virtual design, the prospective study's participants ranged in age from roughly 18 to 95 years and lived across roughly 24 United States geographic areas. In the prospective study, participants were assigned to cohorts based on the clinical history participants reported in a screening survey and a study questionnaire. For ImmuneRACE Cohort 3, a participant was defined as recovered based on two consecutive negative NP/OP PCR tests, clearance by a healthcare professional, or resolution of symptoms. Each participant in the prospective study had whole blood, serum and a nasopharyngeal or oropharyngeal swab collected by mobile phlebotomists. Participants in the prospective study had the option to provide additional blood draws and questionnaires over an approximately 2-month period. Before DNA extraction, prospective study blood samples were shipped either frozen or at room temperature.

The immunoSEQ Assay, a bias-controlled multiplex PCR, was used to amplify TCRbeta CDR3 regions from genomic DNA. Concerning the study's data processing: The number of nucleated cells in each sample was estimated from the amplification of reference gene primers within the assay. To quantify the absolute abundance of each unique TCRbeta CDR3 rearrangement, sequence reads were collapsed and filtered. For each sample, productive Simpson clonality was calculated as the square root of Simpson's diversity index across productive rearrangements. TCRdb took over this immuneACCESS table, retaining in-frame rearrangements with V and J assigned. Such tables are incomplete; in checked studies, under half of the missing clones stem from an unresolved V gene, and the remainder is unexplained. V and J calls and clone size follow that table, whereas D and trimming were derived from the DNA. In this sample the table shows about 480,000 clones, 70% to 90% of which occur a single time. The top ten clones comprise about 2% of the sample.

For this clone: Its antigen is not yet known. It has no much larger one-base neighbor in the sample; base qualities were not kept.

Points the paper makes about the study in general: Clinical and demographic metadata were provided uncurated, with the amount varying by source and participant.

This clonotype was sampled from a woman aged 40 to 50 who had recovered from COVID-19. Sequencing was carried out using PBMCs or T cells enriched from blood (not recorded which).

At the DNA level, the sequence is TGTGCCAGCAGTTACCCCTCGAGCGGGGGATACAATGAGCAGTTCTTC. This yields the protein CASSYPSSGGYNEQFF. Rearrangement joined TRBV6-6 to TRBJ2-1; 8 central bases correspond to TRBD2. Ends trimmed: V by 2 bases, J by 4 bases; bases unmatched to a gene: 7. CDR1 and CDR2 were assigned from the germline V gene (reference sequence) as MNHNY and SVGAGI. The CDR3 contains 16 residues, cysteine and phenylalanine counted. Only the CDR3 part of the read is kept: 48 bases, read in frame from the first base.